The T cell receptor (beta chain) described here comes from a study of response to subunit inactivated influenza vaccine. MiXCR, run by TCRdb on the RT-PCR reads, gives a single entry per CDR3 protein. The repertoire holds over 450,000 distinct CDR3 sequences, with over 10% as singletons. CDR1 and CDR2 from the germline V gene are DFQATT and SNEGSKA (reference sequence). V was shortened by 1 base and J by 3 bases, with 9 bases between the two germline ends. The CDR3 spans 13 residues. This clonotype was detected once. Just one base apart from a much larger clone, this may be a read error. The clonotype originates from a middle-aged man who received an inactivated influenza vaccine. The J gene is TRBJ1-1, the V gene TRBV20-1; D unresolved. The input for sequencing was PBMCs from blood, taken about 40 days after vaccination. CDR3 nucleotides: TGCAGTGCTAGAGCGGTGGGCTACACTGAAGCTTTCTTT. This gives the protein CSARAVGYTEAFF.